This T cell receptor beta chain appears in the sequencing data of a study of blood T cell repertoires in COVID-19. Study-wide background: Samples representing acute and convalescent COVID-19 were sourced from the United States, Italy and Spain. PBMCs, B-cell-depleted T cells, or T cells were the source of the cDNA or gDNA that made up the material.

The CDR3 is 15 amino acids. The V gene's germline CDR1 is SEHNR and CDR2 FQNEAQ (reference sequence). With 0 bases clipped from V and 4 bases from J, the junction kept 3 bases outside the gene matches. Per the authors' pipeline: By means of reference gene primer amplification, nucleated cell counts were estimated. The data were produced by immunoSEQ multiplex PCR, yet TCRdb's version contains in-frame clones alone and is incomplete. Clone size and V and J calls were adopted from that table, with D and trimming inferred from the DNA. In the table there are hundreds of thousands of clones, around 87% of which are singletons.

Sequenced sample: peripheral blood. The gene calls are TRBV7-9 and TRBJ1-3; 7 bases map to TRBD1. This receptor was taken from a man between 65 and 85 years old with acute or convalescent COVID-19. CDR3 sequence reads: CASSLAGTAGNTIYF. The CDR3 DNA follows: TGTGCCAGCAGCTTAGCGGGGACAGCAGGAAACACCATATATTTT.